Listed below are T cell receptor beta chains from one sample, sequenced in a study of molecular identifiers for immune sequencing clone quantification. Each CDR3 protein gets one entry after TCRdb re-called the PCR reads with MiXCR. The data hold hundreds of thousands of distinct CDR3 sequences, with 20% observed a single time. The sequencing sample was made of naive CD8+ T cells from blood, with Jurkat cell RNA spiked in. These receptors were collected from a human donor in good health. Some libraries in this study had Jurkat cell RNA spiked in. Both conserved end residues are part of each CDR3. Each record gives: J gene, clone size, D gene, V gene, CDR3 protein, CDR3 DNA. D genes are given only for firm matches. Only part of the rows carry a size: once, few, many, or a class if the clone is expanded.

j_gene: TRBJ1-5
abundance: NA
d_gene: NA
v_gene: TRBV27
CDR3aa: CASRGGGADTQHF
CDR3nt: TGTGCCAGCAGGGGCGGGGGGGCAGATACGCAGCATTTT

j_gene: TRBJ2-1
abundance: few
d_gene: TRBD2
v_gene: TRBV7-6
CDR3aa: CASSWGGSGRNEQFF
CDR3nt: TGTGCCAGCAGCTGGGGTGGTAGCGGGAGGAATGAGCAGTTCTTC

j_gene: TRBJ2-2
abundance: many
d_gene: NA
v_gene: TRBV12-3/TRBV12-4
CDR3aa: CASPGHPGTGELFF
CDR3nt: TGTGCCAGCCCGGGACACCCAGGAACCGGGGAGCTGTTTTTT

j_gene: TRBJ1-1
abundance: many
d_gene: TRBD1
v_gene: TRBV14
CDR3aa: CASSLSPGGTEAFF
CDR3nt: TGTGCCAGCAGCCTCTCCCCAGGGGGCACTGAAGCTTTCTTT

j_gene: TRBJ1-2
abundance: many
d_gene: TRBD1
v_gene: TRBV5-4
CDR3aa: CASSLGQGLNYGYTF
CDR3nt: TGTGCCAGCAGCTTGGGACAGGGTTTGAACTATGGCTACACCTTC

j_gene: TRBJ1-4
abundance: NA
d_gene: NA
v_gene: TRBV4-3
CDR3aa: CASRDSDGEKLFF
CDR3nt: TGCGCCAGCAGAGATAGTGATGGGGAAAAACTGTTTTTT

j_gene: TRBJ2-1
abundance: NA
d_gene: TRBD2
v_gene: TRBV2
CDR3aa: CASLNPSGDSYNEQFF
CDR3nt: TGTGCCAGTCTGAATCCTAGCGGGGACTCCTACAATGAGCAGTTCTTC

j_gene: TRBJ1-6
abundance: NA
d_gene: TRBD1
v_gene: TRBV27
CDR3aa: CASRAEGQYYNSPLHF
CDR3nt: TGTGCCAGCAGGGCCGAGGGACAGTATTATAATTCACCCCTCCACTTT

j_gene: TRBJ2-5
abundance: NA
d_gene: NA
v_gene: TRBV27
CDR3aa: CASSLSIGGQETQYF
CDR3nt: TGTGCCAGCAGTTTATCGATTGGCGGCCAAGAGACCCAGTACTTC

j_gene: TRBJ1-1
abundance: many
d_gene: NA
v_gene: TRBV6-5
CDR3aa: CASSYSWGNTEAFF
CDR3nt: TGTGCCAGCAGTTACTCTTGGGGCAACACTGAAGCTTTCTTT

j_gene: TRBJ1-3
abundance: few
d_gene: NA
v_gene: TRBV12-3/TRBV12-4
CDR3aa: CASTPGLPNTIYF
CDR3nt: TGTGCCAGCACCCCAGGGCTTCCTAACACCATATATTTT

j_gene: TRBJ2-5
abundance: NA
d_gene: TRBD2
v_gene: TRBV7-2
CDR3aa: CASSPQLAGDHETQYF
CDR3nt: TGTGCCAGCAGCCCACAACTAGCGGGAGATCATGAGACCCAGTACTTC

j_gene: TRBJ1-6
abundance: NA
d_gene: NA
v_gene: TRBV7-8
CDR3aa: CASSLAQGNSYNSPLHF
CDR3nt: TGTGCCAGCAGCTTAGCCCAGGGGAACTCCTATAATTCACCCCTCCACTTT

j_gene: TRBJ1-1
abundance: many
d_gene: NA
v_gene: TRBV5-1
CDR3aa: CASSLTDRPGFSNTEAFF
CDR3nt: TGCGCCAGCAGCTTGACAGATCGACCCGGATTTTCGAACACTGAAGCTTTCTTT

j_gene: TRBJ1-2
abundance: NA
d_gene: NA
v_gene: TRBV6-6
CDR3aa: CASSYSYGHTF
CDR3nt: TGTGCCAGCAGTTACAGCTATGGCCACACCTTC

j_gene: TRBJ1-1
abundance: few
d_gene: NA
v_gene: TRBV6-5
CDR3aa: CASSYSIPPRGGNTEAFF
CDR3nt: TGTGCCAGCAGTTACTCGATTCCACCGCGGGGAGGGAACACTGAAGCTTTCTTT

j_gene: TRBJ2-5
abundance: many
d_gene: NA
v_gene: TRBV7-9
CDR3aa: CASSLVVVRETQYF
CDR3nt: TGTGCCAGCAGCTTAGTTGTGGTCCGAGAGACCCAGTACTTC

j_gene: TRBJ2-2
abundance: NA
d_gene: NA
v_gene: TRBV9
CDR3aa: CASSGRTNTGELFF
CDR3nt: TGTGCCAGCAGCGGGCGGACGAACACCGGGGAGCTGTTTTTT

j_gene: TRBJ2-1
abundance: many
d_gene: TRBD2
v_gene: TRBV7-9
CDR3aa: CASSPSLAGGPSSYNEQFF
CDR3nt: TGTGCCAGCAGCCCCAGCCTAGCGGGAGGGCCGAGCTCCTACAATGAGCAGTTCTTC

j_gene: TRBJ1-1
abundance: many
d_gene: NA
v_gene: TRBV11-2
CDR3aa: CASSPMAHTEAFF
CDR3nt: TGTGCCAGCAGCCCAATGGCGCACACTGAAGCTTTCTTT

j_gene: TRBJ1-5
abundance: many
d_gene: NA
v_gene: TRBV2
CDR3aa: CASSPDNQPQHF
CDR3nt: TGTGCCAGCAGCCCGGACAATCAGCCCCAGCATTTT

j_gene: TRBJ2-1
abundance: many
d_gene: TRBD2
v_gene: TRBV7-2
CDR3aa: CASSLVGGSYYNEQFF
CDR3nt: TGTGCCAGCAGCTTAGTGGGCGGGAGCTACTACAATGAGCAGTTCTTC

j_gene: TRBJ2-5
abundance: NA
d_gene: NA
v_gene: TRBV4-1
CDR3aa: CASSQDGREQYF
CDR3nt: TGCGCCAGCAGCCAAGACGGCAGAGAGCAGTACTTC

j_gene: TRBJ2-7
abundance: few
d_gene: NA
v_gene: TRBV30
CDR3aa: CAWGYYEQYF
CDR3nt: TGTGCCTGGGGCTATTACGAGCAGTACTTC

j_gene: TRBJ1-1
abundance: NA
d_gene: TRBD1
v_gene: TRBV5-6
CDR3aa: CASSPPGQGEAFF
CDR3nt: TGTGCCAGCAGCCCTCCGGGACAGGGTGAAGCTTTCTTT

j_gene: TRBJ2-5
abundance: few
d_gene: NA
v_gene: TRBV2
CDR3aa: CASSGGDTETQYF
CDR3nt: TGTGCCAGCAGTGGCGGGGACACAGAGACCCAGTACTTC

j_gene: TRBJ2-7
abundance: many
d_gene: NA
v_gene: TRBV6-2/TRBV6-3
CDR3aa: CASSYSSGVSF
CDR3nt: TGTGCCAGCAGTTACTCGTCAGGTGTATCCTTC

j_gene: TRBJ1-5
abundance: many
d_gene: NA
v_gene: TRBV2
CDR3aa: CASSEVSSNQPQHF
CDR3nt: TGTGCCAGCAGTGAAGTCAGTAGCAATCAGCCCCAGCATTTT

j_gene: TRBJ2-1
abundance: many
d_gene: NA
v_gene: TRBV24-1
CDR3aa: CATSDFTAGTYNEQFF
CDR3nt: TGTGCCACCAGTGATTTTACGGCGGGGACGTACAATGAGCAGTTCTTC

j_gene: TRBJ2-2
abundance: many
d_gene: TRBD2
v_gene: TRBV24-1
CDR3aa: CATSDLPQTSGTTGELFF
CDR3nt: TGTGCCACCAGTGATTTACCTCAGACTAGCGGGACCACCGGGGAGCTGTTTTTT

j_gene: TRBJ1-5
abundance: many
d_gene: TRBD1
v_gene: TRBV30
CDR3aa: CAWSSTGGNQPQHF
CDR3nt: TGTGCCTGGAGTTCGACAGGGGGCAATCAGCCCCAGCATTTT

j_gene: TRBJ2-1
abundance: many
d_gene: NA
v_gene: TRBV7-6
CDR3aa: CASSRDLEDEQFF
CDR3nt: TGTGCCAGCAGCCGCGATCTCGAGGATGAGCAGTTCTTC

j_gene: TRBJ2-7
abundance: many
d_gene: NA
v_gene: TRBV27
CDR3aa: CASRGGTYEQYF
CDR3nt: TGTGCCAGCCGGGGAGGTACTTACGAGCAGTACTTC

j_gene: TRBJ2-5
abundance: NA
d_gene: NA
v_gene: TRBV20-1
CDR3aa: CSASGTPKGETQYF
CDR3nt: TGCAGTGCTTCCGGGACCCCAAAAGGAGAGACCCAGTACTTC

j_gene: TRBJ1-5
abundance: few
d_gene: NA
v_gene: TRBV27
CDR3aa: CASSLLGQSNQPQHF
CDR3nt: TGTGCCAGCAGTTTACTTGGGCAGAGCAATCAGCCCCAGCATTTT

j_gene: TRBJ2-7
abundance: many
d_gene: TRBD1
v_gene: TRBV19
CDR3aa: CASSIVPGQGDEQYF
CDR3nt: TGTGCCAGTAGTATAGTCCCGGGACAGGGGGACGAGCAGTACTTC

j_gene: TRBJ2-7
abundance: NA
d_gene: TRBD2
v_gene: TRBV28
CDR3aa: CASSLSGGLNYEQYF
CDR3nt: TGTGCCAGCAGTTTATCGGGAGGATTAAACTACGAGCAGTACTTC

j_gene: TRBJ2-7
abundance: many
d_gene: TRBD2
v_gene: TRBV7-9
CDR3aa: CASSLPTSGSFDEQYF
CDR3nt: TGTGCCAGCAGCTTACCGACTAGCGGGAGTTTCGACGAGCAGTACTTC

j_gene: TRBJ1-5
abundance: NA
d_gene: NA
v_gene: TRBV4-1
CDR3aa: CASSQDPPARLYSNRPQHF
CDR3nt: TGCGCCAGCAGCCAAGATCCGCCAGCTAGACTTTATAGCAATCGGCCCCAGCATTTT

j_gene: TRBJ2-2
abundance: NA
d_gene: NA
v_gene: TRBV6-5
CDR3aa: CASTLHADRFPGELFF
CDR3nt: TGTGCCAGCACCCTACACGCCGACAGGTTCCCCGGGGAGCTGTTTTTT

j_gene: TRBJ1-1
abundance: NA
d_gene: TRBD1
v_gene: TRBV5-6
CDR3aa: CASSLAGQEVMNTEAFF
CDR3nt: TGTGCCAGCAGCTTGGCGGGACAGGAGGTGATGAACACTGAAGCTTTCTTT

j_gene: TRBJ1-2
abundance: NA
d_gene: TRBD1
v_gene: TRBV27
CDR3aa: CASSYSAGQGKSYGYTF
CDR3nt: TGTGCCAGCAGTTACTCCGCTGGACAGGGAAAGAGCTATGGCTACACCTTC

j_gene: TRBJ1-2
abundance: NA
d_gene: NA
v_gene: TRBV5-1
CDR3aa: CASWADNYGYTF
CDR3nt: TGCGCCAGCTGGGCAGATAACTATGGCTACACCTTC

j_gene: TRBJ1-3
abundance: NA
d_gene: NA
v_gene: TRBV7-9
CDR3aa: CASSSSLYKSGNTIYF
CDR3nt: TGTGCCAGCAGCTCCTCCCTTTACAAATCAGGAAACACCATATATTTT

j_gene: TRBJ1-2
abundance: few
d_gene: NA
v_gene: TRBV19
CDR3aa: CASSPTGLYGYTF
CDR3nt: TGTGCCAGCTCCCCAACAGGGCTTTATGGCTACACCTTC

j_gene: TRBJ1-5
abundance: many
d_gene: NA
v_gene: TRBV4-3
CDR3aa: CASSPSWGNQPQHF
CDR3nt: TGCGCCAGCAGCCCGTCTTGGGGCAATCAGCCCCAGCATTTT

j_gene: TRBJ2-5
abundance: many
d_gene: TRBD2
v_gene: TRBV7-2
CDR3aa: CASSALAGLETQYF
CDR3nt: TGTGCCAGCAGCGCCCTAGCGGGGTTAGAGACCCAGTACTTC

j_gene: TRBJ2-7
abundance: few
d_gene: NA
v_gene: TRBV6-5
CDR3aa: CASSYGKEFKQYF
CDR3nt: TGTGCCAGCAGTTACGGAAAGGAGTTTAAGCAGTACTTC

j_gene: TRBJ2-7
abundance: few
d_gene: TRBD1
v_gene: TRBV7-2
CDR3aa: CASSWPGQGSNEQYF
CDR3nt: TGTGCCAGCAGCTGGCCGGGACAGGGGAGCAACGAGCAGTACTTC

j_gene: TRBJ1-2
abundance: NA
d_gene: NA
v_gene: TRBV11-2
CDR3aa: CASSYWTGLNYGYTF
CDR3nt: TGTGCCAGCAGCTATTGGACGGGACTAAACTATGGCTACACCTTC

j_gene: TRBJ2-3
abundance: many
d_gene: TRBD1
v_gene: TRBV5-1
CDR3aa: CASSFGQGYGTDTQYF
CDR3nt: TGCGCCAGCAGCTTCGGACAGGGTTATGGCACAGATACGCAGTATTTT

j_gene: TRBJ2-1
abundance: few
d_gene: TRBD2
v_gene: TRBV19
CDR3aa: CASSISGGGNEQFF
CDR3nt: TGTGCCAGTAGTATCAGTGGGGGGGGCAATGAGCAGTTCTTC

j_gene: TRBJ2-2
abundance: many
d_gene: NA
v_gene: TRBV9
CDR3aa: CASSVASSFTGELFF
CDR3nt: TGTGCCAGCAGCGTAGCCTCTAGCTTCACCGGGGAGCTGTTTTTT

j_gene: TRBJ2-3
abundance: many
d_gene: NA
v_gene: TRBV20-1
CDR3aa: CSADKTGNADTQYF
CDR3nt: TGCAGTGCTGATAAAACAGGGAATGCAGATACGCAGTATTTT

j_gene: TRBJ1-6
abundance: once
d_gene: NA
v_gene: TRBV5-3
CDR3aa: CASKVRGNSPLHF
CDR3nt: TGTGCCAGCAAAGTACGCGGCAATTCACCCCTCCACTTT

j_gene: TRBJ1-6
abundance: few
d_gene: TRBD1
v_gene: TRBV27
CDR3aa: CASSQGTGVLNSPLHF
CDR3nt: TGTGCCAGCAGTCAGGGGACAGGGGTTCTTAATTCACCCCTCCACTTT

j_gene: TRBJ2-1
abundance: many
d_gene: NA
v_gene: TRBV25-1
CDR3aa: CASSDLISPSEQFF
CDR3nt: TGTGCCAGCAGTGACTTGATTAGTCCCAGTGAGCAGTTCTTC

j_gene: TRBJ2-3
abundance: many
d_gene: NA
v_gene: TRBV6-5
CDR3aa: CASSSLAATDTQYF
CDR3nt: TGTGCCAGCAGTTCACTAGCTGCCACAGATACGCAGTATTTT

j_gene: TRBJ1-5
abundance: many
d_gene: TRBD1
v_gene: TRBV10-2
CDR3aa: CASNTGQSNQPQHF
CDR3nt: TGCGCCAGCAATACGGGACAGTCCAATCAGCCCCAGCATTTT

j_gene: TRBJ2-7
abundance: many
d_gene: NA
v_gene: TRBV27
CDR3aa: CASSLSGPNYEQYF
CDR3nt: TGTGCCAGCAGTTTGTCCGGACCCAATTACGAGCAGTACTTC